These 3 T cell receptor beta chains came from one sample sequenced in a study of response to subunit inactivated influenza vaccine. MiXCR, run by TCRdb on the RT-PCR reads, gives a single entry per CDR3 protein. Of about 540,000 distinct CDR3 sequences listed, roughly 23% are singletons. This sample was shared with a second study, whose subject was T cells expressing NK-cell markers. Turning to that study: Production of TCR beta cDNA relied on 5'RACE template switching with UMIs.

The specimen comprised CD4+ T cells sorted from PBMCs, sampled 11 to 12 days after vaccination. The receptors were sampled from a man in his fifties who received an inactivated influenza vaccine.

This clonotype was picked up a small number of times. The chain recombines TRBV20-1 with TRBJ2-7, with 13 bases identical to TRBD2. Germline lookup yields CDR1 DFQATT and CDR2 SNEGSKA (reference sequence). This CDR3 contains 17 residues. V was pared by 2 bases and J by 5 bases, with 12 bases of the junction left unmatched. CDR3 DNA sequence: TGCAGTGCTAGATCATCCCTCGGACTAGCGGGAGTCCACGAGCAGTACTTC. Its protein is CSARSSLGLAGVHEQYF.

This chain links TRBV5-1 with TRBJ2-7; 8 positions agree with TRBD1. CDR3 size: 15 residues. Germline CDR1 reads SGHRS; CDR2 reads YFSETQ. The ends lost 4 bases at V and 4 bases at J; junction bases unmatched: 10. In DNA form, the CDR3 reads TGCGCCAGCAGCCTGGGGAGCCAGGGGGCTTACGAGCAGTACTTC. Its translation: CASSLGSQGAYEQYF.

This sequence joins TRBV10-3 and TRBJ1-5, with a weak D call TRBD1 (6 bases). CDR1 is ENHRY and CDR2 is SYGVKD in the germline V gene. Trimming shortened V by 2 bases and J by 0 bases, and 11 bases separated the two germline ends. The CDR3 runs to 16 residues. The CDR3 coding sequence is TGTGCCATCAGTGAGAGGGGGTTGGATAGCAATCAGCCCCAGCATTTT. Encoded protein: CAISERGLDSNQPQHF.